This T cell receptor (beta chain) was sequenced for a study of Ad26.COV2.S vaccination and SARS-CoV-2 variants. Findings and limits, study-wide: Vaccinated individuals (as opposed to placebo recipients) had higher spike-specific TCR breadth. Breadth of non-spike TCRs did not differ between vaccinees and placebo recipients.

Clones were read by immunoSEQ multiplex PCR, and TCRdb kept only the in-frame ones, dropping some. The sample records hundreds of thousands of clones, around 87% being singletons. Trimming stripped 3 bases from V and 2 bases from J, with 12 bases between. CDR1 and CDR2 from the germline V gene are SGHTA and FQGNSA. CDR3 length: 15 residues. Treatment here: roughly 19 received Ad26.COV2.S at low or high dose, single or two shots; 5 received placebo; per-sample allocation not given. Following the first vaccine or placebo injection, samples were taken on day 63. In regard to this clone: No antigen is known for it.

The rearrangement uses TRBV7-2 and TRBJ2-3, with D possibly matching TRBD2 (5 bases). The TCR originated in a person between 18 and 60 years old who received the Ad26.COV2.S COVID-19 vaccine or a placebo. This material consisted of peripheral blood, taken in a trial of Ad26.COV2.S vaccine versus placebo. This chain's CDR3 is CASSFLLASTDTQYF. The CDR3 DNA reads TGTGCCAGCAGCTTCCTCTTAGCGTCCACAGATACGCAGTATTTT.